The clone carrying this T cell receptor (beta chain) is a singleton in its sample. Its antigen is unidentified. Other nucleotide sequences from this sample produce the same CDR3. The entry originates in a study of cytomegalovirus exposure and HLA in healthy donors. The study, taken as a whole, reports: Reports credit the classifier with highly specific, highly sensitive diagnosis of cytomegalovirus status.

With V trimmed by 4 bases and J by 7 bases, 7 bases remained unmatched. Per germline, CDR1 SGHRS and CDR2 YFSETQ. This CDR3 spans 13 amino acids. Researchers ran the PCR with 60 Vbeta and 13 Jbeta primers. Sequenced by immunoSEQ multiplex PCR; TCRdb stores in-frame clones only, minus some. The table includes 100,000 or so clones, approximately 80% detected once. Sequenced material: PBMCs. The sequence was obtained from a male donor in good health and CMV-seronegative. The chain employs TRBV5-1 and TRBJ1-1; TRBD1 aligns across 7 bases. The CDR3 sequence is CASSKDRFGEAFF. In DNA form, the CDR3 reads TGCGCCAGCAGCAAGGACAGGTTCGGTGAAGCTTTCTTT. Based on the CDR3 plus reference TRBV5-1 and TRBJ1-1, the full variable domain is KAGVTQTPRYLIKTRGQQVTLSCSPISGHRSVSWYQQTPGQGLQFLFEYFSETQRNKGNFPGRFSGRQFSNSRSEMNVSTLELGDSALYLCASSKDRFGEAFFGQGTRLTVV.